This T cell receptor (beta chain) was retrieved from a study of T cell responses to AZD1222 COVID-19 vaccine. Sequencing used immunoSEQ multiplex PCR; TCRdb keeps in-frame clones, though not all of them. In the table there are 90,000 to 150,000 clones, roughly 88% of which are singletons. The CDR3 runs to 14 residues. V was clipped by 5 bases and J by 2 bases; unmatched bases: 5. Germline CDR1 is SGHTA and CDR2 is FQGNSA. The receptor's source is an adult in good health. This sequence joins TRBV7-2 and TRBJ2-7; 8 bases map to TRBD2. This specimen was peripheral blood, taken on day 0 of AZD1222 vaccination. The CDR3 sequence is CASSLKAGAYEQYF. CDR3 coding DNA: TGTGCCAGCAGCCTAAAAGCGGGGGCCTACGAGCAGTACTTC.